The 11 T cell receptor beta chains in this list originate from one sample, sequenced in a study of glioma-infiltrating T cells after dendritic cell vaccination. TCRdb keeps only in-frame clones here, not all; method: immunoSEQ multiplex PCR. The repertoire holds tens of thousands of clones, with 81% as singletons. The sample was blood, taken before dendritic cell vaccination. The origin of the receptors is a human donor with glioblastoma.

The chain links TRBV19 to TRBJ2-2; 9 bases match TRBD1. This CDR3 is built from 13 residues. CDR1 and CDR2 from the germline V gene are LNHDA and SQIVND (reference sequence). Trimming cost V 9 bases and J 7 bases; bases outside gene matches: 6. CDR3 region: CASAGQGHGELFF. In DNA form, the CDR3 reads TGTGCCAGCGCCGGACAGGGGCACGGGGAGCTGTTTTTT.

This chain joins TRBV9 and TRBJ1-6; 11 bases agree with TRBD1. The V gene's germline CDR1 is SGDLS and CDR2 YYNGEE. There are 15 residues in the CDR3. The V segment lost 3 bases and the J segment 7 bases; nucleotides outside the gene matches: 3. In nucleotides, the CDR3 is TGTGCCAGCAGCGACCGGGACAGGGGGAATTCACCCCTCCACTTT. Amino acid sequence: CASSDRDRGNSPLHF.

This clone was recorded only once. The CDR3 DNA reads TGTGCCAGCAGCTCCGCTAGCGGGGGGGCCTACAATGAGCAGTTCTTC. This translates into CASSSASGGAYNEQFF. V and J are TRBV7-2 and TRBJ2-1, with TRBD2 matching 12 bases. Germline-derived CDR1 and CDR2 are SGHTA and FQGNSA. CDR3 length: 16 amino acids. The ends lost 4 bases at V and 2 bases at J; junction bases unmatched: 3.

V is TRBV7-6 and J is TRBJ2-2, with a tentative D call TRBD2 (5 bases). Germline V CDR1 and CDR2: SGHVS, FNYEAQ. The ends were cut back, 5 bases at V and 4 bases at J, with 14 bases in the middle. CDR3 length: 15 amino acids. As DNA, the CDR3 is TGTGCCAGCAGCCCAGCGGTAGGAGGCACCGGGGAGCTGTTTTTT. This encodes CASSPAVGGTGELFF.

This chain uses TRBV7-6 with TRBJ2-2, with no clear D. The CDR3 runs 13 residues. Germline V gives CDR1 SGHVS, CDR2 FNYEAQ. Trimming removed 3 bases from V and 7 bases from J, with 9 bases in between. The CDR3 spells CASSFTPGGELFF. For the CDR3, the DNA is TGTGCCAGCAGCTTTACCCCGGGCGGGGAGCTGTTTTTT.

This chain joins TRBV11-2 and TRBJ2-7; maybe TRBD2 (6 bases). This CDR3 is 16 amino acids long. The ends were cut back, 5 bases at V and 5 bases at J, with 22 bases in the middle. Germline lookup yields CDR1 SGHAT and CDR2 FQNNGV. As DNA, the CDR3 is TGTGCCAGCAGCCGAGGAGGGGACTCCCTGAGCAACGAGCAGTACTTC. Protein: CASSRGGDSLSNEQYF.

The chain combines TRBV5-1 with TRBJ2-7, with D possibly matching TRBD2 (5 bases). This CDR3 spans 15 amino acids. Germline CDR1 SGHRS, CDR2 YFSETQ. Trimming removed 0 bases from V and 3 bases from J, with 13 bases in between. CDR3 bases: TGCGCCAGCAGCTTGGCGGGGAGCGCCCACTACGAGCAGTACTTC. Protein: CASSLAGSAHYEQYF.

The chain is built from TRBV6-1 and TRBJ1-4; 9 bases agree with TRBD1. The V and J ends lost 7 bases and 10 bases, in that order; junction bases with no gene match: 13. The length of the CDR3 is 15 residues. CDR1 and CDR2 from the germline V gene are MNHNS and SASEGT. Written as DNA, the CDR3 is TGTGCCAGCACACAGGGGTCTAGACAGGGGGGAAAACTGTTTTTT. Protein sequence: CASTQGSRQGGKLFF.

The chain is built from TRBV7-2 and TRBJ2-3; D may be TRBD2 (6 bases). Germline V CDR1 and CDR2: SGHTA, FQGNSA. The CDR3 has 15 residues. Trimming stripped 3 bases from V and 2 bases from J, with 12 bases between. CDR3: CASSFPRGITDTQYF. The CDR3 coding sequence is TGTGCCAGCAGCTTTCCCCGGGGGATCACAGATACGCAGTATTTT. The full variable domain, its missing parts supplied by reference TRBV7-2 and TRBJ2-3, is GAGVSQSPSNKVTEKGKDVELRCDPISGHTALYWYRQSLGQGLEFLIYFQGNSAPDKSGLPSDRFSAERTGGSVSTLTIQRTQQEDSAVYLCASSFPRGITDTQYFGPGTRLTVL.

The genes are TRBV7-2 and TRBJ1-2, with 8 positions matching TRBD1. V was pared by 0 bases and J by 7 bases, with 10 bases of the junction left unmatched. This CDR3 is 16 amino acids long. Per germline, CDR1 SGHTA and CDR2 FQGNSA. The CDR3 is CASSLAAGTGRGGYTF. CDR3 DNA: TGTGCCAGCAGCTTAGCAGCCGGGACAGGTCGGGGTGGCTACACCTTC.

The CDR3 DNA follows: TGTGCCAGCAGGCCACCGGGGGGGACCGGGGAGCTGTTTTTT. Translation: CASRPPGGTGELFF. The rearrangement links TRBV27 to TRBJ2-2; 8 positions match TRBD2. The trim removed 6 bases at V and 5 bases at J, leaving 5 bases unmatched. The germline V gene has CDR1 MNHEY and CDR2 SMNVEV (reference sequence). This CDR3 is 14 amino acids long.